This T cell receptor beta chain stems from a study of T cell responses to AZD1222 COVID-19 vaccine. Study outcomes and limitations: Spike-specific TCR breadth and depth grew following two AZD1222 doses. Along spike, vaccine-associated CD4 TCRs were found throughout, with dominance at 160-218 and 743-854.

Germline V gene sequence: CDR1 LGHDT, CDR2 YNNKEL (reference sequence). V was trimmed by 2 bases and J by 10 bases, leaving 15 bases between them. The CDR3 spans 14 residues. This table comes from immunoSEQ multiplex PCR, and its TCRdb copy is limited to in-frame clones, with some not included. The sample lists 110,000 or so clones; approximately 88% were seen once. Comments on this clone: Antigen unknown.

The receptor comes from an adult who received the AZD1222 COVID-19 vaccine. The V gene is TRBV3-1 (or the pseudogene TRBV3-2), the J gene TRBJ2-1, with a possible D match to TRBD2 (6 bases). The source was peripheral blood, collected 28 days after the second AZD1222 dose. Here the CDR3 DNA reads TGTGCCAGCAGCCAATTCAAATATAGCGGAGAGCAGTTCTTC. Amino acids: CASSQFKYSGEQFF.